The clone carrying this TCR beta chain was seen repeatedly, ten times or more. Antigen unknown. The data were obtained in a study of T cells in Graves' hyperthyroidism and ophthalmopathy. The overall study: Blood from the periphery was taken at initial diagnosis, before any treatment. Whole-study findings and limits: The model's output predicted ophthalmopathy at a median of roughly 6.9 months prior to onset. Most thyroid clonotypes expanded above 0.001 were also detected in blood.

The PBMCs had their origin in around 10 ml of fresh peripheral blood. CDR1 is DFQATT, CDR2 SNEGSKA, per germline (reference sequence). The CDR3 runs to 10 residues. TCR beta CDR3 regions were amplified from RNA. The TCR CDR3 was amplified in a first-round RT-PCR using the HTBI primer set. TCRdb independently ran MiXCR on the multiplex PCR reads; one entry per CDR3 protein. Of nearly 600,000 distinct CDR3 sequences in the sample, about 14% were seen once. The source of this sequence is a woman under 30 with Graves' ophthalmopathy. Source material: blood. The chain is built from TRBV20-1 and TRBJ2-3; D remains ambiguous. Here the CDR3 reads CRKGTDTQYF. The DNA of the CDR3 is TGCAGAAAAGGCACAGATACGCAGTATTTT.